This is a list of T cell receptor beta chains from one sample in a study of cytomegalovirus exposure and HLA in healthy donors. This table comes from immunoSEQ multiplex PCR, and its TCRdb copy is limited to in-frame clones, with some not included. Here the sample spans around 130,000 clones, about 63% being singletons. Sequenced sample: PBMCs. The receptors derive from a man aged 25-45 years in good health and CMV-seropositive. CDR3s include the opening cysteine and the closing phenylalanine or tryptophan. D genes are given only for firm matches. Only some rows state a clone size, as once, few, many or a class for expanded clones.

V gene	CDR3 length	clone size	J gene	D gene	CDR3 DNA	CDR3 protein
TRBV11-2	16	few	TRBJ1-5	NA	TGTGCCAGCAGCCCGTCGCTTTTAGGGGGCAATCAGCCCCAGCATTTT	CASSPSLLGGNQPQHF
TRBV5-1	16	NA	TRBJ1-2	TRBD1	TGCGCCAGCAGCTTGGGAGGGGGCAAGGGGAACTATGGCTACACCTTC	CASSLGGGKGNYGYTF
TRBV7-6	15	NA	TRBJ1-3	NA	TGTGCCAGCAGCAGGGACTTTTCCTCTGGAAACACCATATATTTT	CASSRDFSSGNTIYF
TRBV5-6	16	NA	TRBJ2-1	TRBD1	TGTGCCAGCAGCTCCTTTTATGACAGGGGCTACAATGAGCAGTTCTTC	CASSSFYDRGYNEQFF
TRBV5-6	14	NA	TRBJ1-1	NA	TGTGCCAGCAGCTTACACAGGGTAAGCACTGAAGCTTTCTTT	CASSLHRVSTEAFF
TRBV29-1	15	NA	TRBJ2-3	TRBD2	TGCAGCGCCACCGGGACTAGCGGGATCACAGATACGCAGTATTTT	CSATGTSGITDTQYF
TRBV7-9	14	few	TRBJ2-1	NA	TGTGCCAGCAGCTTGGAGGGGAACTACAATGAGCAGTTCTTC	CASSLEGNYNEQFF
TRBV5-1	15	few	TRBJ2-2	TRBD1	TGCGCCAGCAGCAGCTGGACAGGGGTCACCGGGGAGCTGTTTTTT	CASSSWTGVTGELFF
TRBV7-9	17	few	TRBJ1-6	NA	TGTGCCAGCAGCTTAGCGGCCAGTTCCTCCTATAATTCACCCCTCCACTTT	CASSLAASSSYNSPLHF
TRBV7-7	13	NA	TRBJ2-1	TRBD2	TGTGCTAGCAGCCCGGGGGGTTACAATGAGCAGTTCTTC	CASSPGGYNEQFF
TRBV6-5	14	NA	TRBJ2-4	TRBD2	TGTGCCAGCAGTGCGACTAGCGGGAAATACATTCAGTACTTC	CASSATSGKYIQYF
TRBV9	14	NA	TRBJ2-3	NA	TGTGCCAGCAGCGTAGGGCTAGGCACAGATACGCAGTATTTT	CASSVGLGTDTQYF
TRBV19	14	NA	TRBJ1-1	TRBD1	TGTGCCACCCGACAGGGAGAATGGGACACTGAAGCTTTCTTT	CATRQGEWDTEAFF
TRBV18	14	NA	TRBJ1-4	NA	TGTGCCAGCTCACCAAGAGGGACTAATGAAAAACTGTTTTTT	CASSPRGTNEKLFF
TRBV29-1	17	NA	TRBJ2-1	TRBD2	TGCAGCGTTGGAGGACTAGCGGACCCGAGCTCCTACAATGAGCAGTTCTTC	CSVGGLADPSSYNEQFF
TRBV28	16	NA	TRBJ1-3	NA	TGTGCCAGCAGTTTATCTAGCCCGGCGTCTGGAAACACCATATATTTT	CASSLSSPASGNTIYF
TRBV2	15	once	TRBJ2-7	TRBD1	TGTGCCAGCAGTGAGGCTCCGGGACAGGCCTACGAGCAGTACTTC	CASSEAPGQAYEQYF
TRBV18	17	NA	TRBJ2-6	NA	TGTGCCAGCTCACCACTTGACAGTCAGACTGGGGCCAACGTCCTGACTTTC	CASSPLDSQTGANVLTF
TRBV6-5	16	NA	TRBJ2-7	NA	TGTGCCAGCAGTTACCCGGGACATACCCACTCCTACGAGCAGTACTTC	CASSYPGHTHSYEQYF
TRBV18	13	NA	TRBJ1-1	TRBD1	TGTGCCAGCTCACGGACAGGGGAAACTGAAGCTTTCTTT	CASSRTGETEAFF
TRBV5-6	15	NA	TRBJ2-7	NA	TGTGCCAGCAGCTTTTTGACGGGGAAGTTCTACGAGCAGTACTTC	CASSFLTGKFYEQYF
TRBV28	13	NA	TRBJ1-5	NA	TGTGCCAGCAGTTCGGTACGGAGTCAGCCCCAGCATTTT	CASSSVRSQPQHF
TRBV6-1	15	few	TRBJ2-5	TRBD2	TGTGCCAGCAGTGAACTAGCGGGGGGCCAAGAGACCCAGTACTTC	CASSELAGGQETQYF
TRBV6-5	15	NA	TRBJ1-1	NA	TGTGCCAGCAGTTACAGCCCAAATTGGGGGGCTGAAGCTTTCTTT	CASSYSPNWGAEAFF
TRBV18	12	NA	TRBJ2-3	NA	TGTGCCAGCTCGGCAGACACAGATACGCAGTATTTT	CASSADTDTQYF
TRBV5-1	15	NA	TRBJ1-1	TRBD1	TGCGCCAGCAGCGTAGGGGGCGGATGGGACACTGAAGCTTTCTTT	CASSVGGGWDTEAFF
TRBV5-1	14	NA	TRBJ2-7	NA	TGCGCCAGCAGCTTGGGGACAGCGGCTTACGAGCAGTACTTC	CASSLGTAAYEQYF
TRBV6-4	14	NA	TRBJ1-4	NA	TGTGCCAGCAGTGACTCCGCCGGTTCGGAAAAACTGTTTTTT	CASSDSAGSEKLFF
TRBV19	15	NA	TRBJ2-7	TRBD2	TGTGCCAGTGGACGGACTAGCGGGGGGATCTACGAGCAGTACTTC	CASGRTSGGIYEQYF
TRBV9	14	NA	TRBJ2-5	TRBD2	TGTGCCAGCAGCCCCCGGACTAGCAGTGAGACCCAGTACTTC	CASSPRTSSETQYF
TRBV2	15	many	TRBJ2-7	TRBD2	TGTGCCAGCGGCGGACTAGCGGGAGTCGGTGGCGAGCAGTACTTC	CASGGLAGVGGEQYF
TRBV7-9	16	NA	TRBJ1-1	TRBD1	TGTTCCAGCAGCCCCCAGGGGGGTGGGGGGCCCGCTGAAGCTTTCTTT	CSSSPQGGGGPAEAFF
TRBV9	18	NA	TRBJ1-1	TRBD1	TGTGCCAGCACCCCTGGGCTTGGACAGGGGGCGATGAACACTGAAGCTTTCTTT	CASTPGLGQGAMNTEAFF
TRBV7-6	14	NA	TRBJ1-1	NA	TGTGCCAGCAGCTCCATGGGGCCAGGAACTGAAGCTTTCTTT	CASSSMGPGTEAFF
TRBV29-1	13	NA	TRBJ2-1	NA	TGCAGCGTTCGTCGGGAGTCTGACAATGAGCAGTTCTTC	CSVRRESDNEQFF
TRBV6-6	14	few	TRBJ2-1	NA	TGTGCCAGCAGTACCCGTACTGGAGACAATGAGCAGTTCTTC	CASSTRTGDNEQFF
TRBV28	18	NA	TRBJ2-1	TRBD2	TGTGCCAGCAGGCCTGGACTAGCGGGACCACACCACATAAGGGAAAAGTTCTTC	CASRPGLAGPHHIREKFF
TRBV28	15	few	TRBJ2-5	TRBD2	TGTGCCAGCAGAACGGGACTAGCGACGGGGGAGACCCAGTACTTC	CASRTGLATGETQYF
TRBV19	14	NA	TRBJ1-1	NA	TGTGCCAGTAGTAGGGTTCCAGGGCACACTGAAGCTTTCTTT	CASSRVPGHTEAFF
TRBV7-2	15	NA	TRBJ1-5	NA	TGTGCCAGCAGCTTATCGGGGGTTGGCAATCAGCCCCAGCATTTT	CASSLSGVGNQPQHF
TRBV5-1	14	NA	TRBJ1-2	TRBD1	TGCGCCAGCAGCATCCGGACAGGGGGCTATGGCTACACCTTC	CASSIRTGGYGYTF
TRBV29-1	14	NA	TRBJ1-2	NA	TGCAGCGTTCCCCTCTCACAGGGTAACTATGGCTACACCTTC	CSVPLSQGNYGYTF
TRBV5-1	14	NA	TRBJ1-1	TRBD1	TGCGCCAGCAGCCGGGGACAGGGGGCCACTGAAGCTTTCTTT	CASSRGQGATEAFF
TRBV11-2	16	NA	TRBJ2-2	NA	TGTGCCAGCAGCCCCGGGGTGGGGAGCGGCACCGGGGAGCTGTTTTTT	CASSPGVGSGTGELFF
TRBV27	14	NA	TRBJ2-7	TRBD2	TGTGCCAGCAGTCCTGGACTAGCGGGCTACGAGCAGTACTTC	CASSPGLAGYEQYF